This TCR beta chain was identified in a study of T cell changes during pregnancy in multiple sclerosis. This clone came up once. Sequencing used immunoSEQ multiplex PCR; TCRdb keeps in-frame clones, though not all of them. The sample lists 70,000 to 85,000 clones, roughly 94% seen once, with approximately 1.5% in the top ten. The CDR3 runs to 12 residues. The germline gives CDR1 ENHRY, CDR2 SYGVKD. The V end lost 2 bases, the J end lost 4 bases, and 6 bases lay between the germline ends. Here the sequenced sample was peripheral blood, taken before pregnancy. This chain connects TRBV10-3 to TRBJ2-7; no firm D call. The clonotype originates from a female donor with multiple sclerosis, enrolled in a pregnancy study. Here the CDR3 reads CAISEIVYEQYF. CDR3 nucleotides: TGTGCCATCAGTGAGATAGTATACGAGCAGTACTTC.